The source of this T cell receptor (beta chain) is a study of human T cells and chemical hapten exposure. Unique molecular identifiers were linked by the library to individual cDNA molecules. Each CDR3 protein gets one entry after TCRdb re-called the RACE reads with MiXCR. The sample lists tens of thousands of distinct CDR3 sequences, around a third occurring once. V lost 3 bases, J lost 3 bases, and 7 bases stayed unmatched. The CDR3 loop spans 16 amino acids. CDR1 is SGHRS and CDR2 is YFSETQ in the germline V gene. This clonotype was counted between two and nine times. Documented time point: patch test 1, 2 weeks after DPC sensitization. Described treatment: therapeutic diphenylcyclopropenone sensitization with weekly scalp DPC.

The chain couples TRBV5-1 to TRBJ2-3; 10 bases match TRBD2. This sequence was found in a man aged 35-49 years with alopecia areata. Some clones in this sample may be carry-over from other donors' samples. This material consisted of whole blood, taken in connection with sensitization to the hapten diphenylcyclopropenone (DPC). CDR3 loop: CASSSAAGGPTDTQYF. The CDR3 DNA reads TGCGCCAGCAGCTCCGCAGCGGGAGGGCCGACAGATACGCAGTATTTT. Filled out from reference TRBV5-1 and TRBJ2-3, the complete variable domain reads KAGVTQTPRYLIKTRGQQVTLSCSPISGHRSVSWYQQTPGQGLQFLFEYFSETQRNKGNFPGRFSGRQFSNSRSEMNVSTLELGDSALYLCASSSAAGGPTDTQYFGPGTRLTVL.